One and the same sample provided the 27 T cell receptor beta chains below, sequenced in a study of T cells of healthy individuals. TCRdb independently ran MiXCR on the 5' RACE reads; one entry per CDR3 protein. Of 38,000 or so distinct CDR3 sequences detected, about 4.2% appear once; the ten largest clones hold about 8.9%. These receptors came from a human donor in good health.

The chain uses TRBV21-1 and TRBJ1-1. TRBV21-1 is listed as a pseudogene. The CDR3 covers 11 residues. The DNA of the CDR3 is TGTGCCAGCGAAAAGTCCCATGAAGCTTTCTTT. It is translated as CASEKSHEAFF.

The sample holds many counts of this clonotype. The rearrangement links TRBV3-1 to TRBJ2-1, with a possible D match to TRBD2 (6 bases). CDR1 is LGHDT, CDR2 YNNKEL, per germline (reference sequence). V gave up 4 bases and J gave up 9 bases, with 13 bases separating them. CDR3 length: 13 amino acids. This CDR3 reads CASSPKKGGEQFF. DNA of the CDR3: TGTGCCAGCAGCCCGAAGAAGGGAGGTGAGCAGTTCTTC.

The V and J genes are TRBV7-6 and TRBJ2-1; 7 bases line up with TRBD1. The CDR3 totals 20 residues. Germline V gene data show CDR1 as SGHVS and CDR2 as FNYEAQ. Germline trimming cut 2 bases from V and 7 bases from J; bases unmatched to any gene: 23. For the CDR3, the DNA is TGTGCCAGCAGCTTAACCTGGGACAGCCTCACCAAACCGCAAAGGAATGAGCAGTTCTTC. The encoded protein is CASSLTWDSLTKPQRNEQFF. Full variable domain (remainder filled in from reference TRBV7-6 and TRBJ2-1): GAGVSQSPRYKVTKRGQDVALRCDPISGHVSLYWYRQALGQGPEFLTYFNYEAQQDKSGLPNDRFSAERPEGSISTLTIQRTEQRDSAMYRCASSLTWDSLTKPQRNEQFFGPGTRLTVL.

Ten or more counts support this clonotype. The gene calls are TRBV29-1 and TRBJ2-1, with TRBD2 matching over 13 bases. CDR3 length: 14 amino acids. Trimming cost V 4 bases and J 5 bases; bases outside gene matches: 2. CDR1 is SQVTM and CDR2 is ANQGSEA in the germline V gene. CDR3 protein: CSVGGTSGNNEQFF. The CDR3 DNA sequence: TGCAGCGTTGGAGGGACTAGCGGGAACAATGAGCAGTTCTTC.

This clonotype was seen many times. CDR3 in amino acids: CASSGGTATDTQYF. The CDR3 DNA reads as TGTGCCAGCAGCGGTGGGACGGCCACAGATACGCAGTATTTT. The chain has TRBV5-5 and TRBJ2-3, with D perhaps assigned TRBD1 or TRBD2 (5 bases each). The V gene lost 4 bases and the J gene lost 2 bases, with 11 bases spanning the gap. The CDR3 length is 14 residues. Germline V CDR1 and CDR2: SGHKS, YYEKEE (reference sequence).

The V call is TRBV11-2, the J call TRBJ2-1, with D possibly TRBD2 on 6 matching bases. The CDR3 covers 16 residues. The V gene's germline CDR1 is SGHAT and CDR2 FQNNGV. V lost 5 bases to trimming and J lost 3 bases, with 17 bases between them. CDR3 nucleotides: TGTGCCAGCAGCGCAGAACTTGCGGGACTCTACAATGAGCAGTTCTTC. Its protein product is CASSAELAGLYNEQFF.

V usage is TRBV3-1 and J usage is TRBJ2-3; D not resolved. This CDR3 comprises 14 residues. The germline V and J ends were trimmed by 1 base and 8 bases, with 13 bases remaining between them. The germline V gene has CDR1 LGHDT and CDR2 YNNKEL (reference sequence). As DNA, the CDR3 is TGTGCCAGCAGCCAAGGTGGTAGCTGGGGTACGCAGTATTTT. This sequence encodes CASSQGGSWGTQYF.

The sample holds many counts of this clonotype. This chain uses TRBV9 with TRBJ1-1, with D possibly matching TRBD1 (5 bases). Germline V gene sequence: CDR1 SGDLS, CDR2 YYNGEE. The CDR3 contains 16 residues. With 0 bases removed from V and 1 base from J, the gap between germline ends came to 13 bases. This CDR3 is CASSVAGEFSNTEAFF. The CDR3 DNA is TGTGCCAGCAGCGTAGCGGGGGAATTTTCGAACACTGAAGCTTTCTTT.

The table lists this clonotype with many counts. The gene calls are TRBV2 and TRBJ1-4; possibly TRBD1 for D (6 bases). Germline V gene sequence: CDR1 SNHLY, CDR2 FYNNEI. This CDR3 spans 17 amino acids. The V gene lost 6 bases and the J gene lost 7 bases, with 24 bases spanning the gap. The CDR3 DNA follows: TGTGCCAGCAGCCCGGGACATCGACTAAGGAGGTTTGAAAAACTGTTTTTT. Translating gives CASSPGHRLRRFEKLFF.

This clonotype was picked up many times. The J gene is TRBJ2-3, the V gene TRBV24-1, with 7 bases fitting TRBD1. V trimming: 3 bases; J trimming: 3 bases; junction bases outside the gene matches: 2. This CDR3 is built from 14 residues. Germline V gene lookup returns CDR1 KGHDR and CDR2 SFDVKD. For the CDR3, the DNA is TGTGCCACCAGTGATGGGGGACAGACAGATACGCAGTATTTT. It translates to CATSDGGQTDTQYF.

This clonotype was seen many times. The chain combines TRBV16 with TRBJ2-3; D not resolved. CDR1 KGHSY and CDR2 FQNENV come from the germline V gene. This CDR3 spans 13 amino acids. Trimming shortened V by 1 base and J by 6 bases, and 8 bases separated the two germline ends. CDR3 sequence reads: CASSQLGRDTQYF. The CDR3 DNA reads TGTGCCAGCAGCCAATTGGGCCGGGATACGCAGTATTTT. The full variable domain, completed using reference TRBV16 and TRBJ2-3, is GEEVAQTPKHLVRGEGQKAKLYCAPIKGHSYVFWYQQVLKNEFKFLISFQNENVFDETGMPKERFSAKCLPNSPCSLEIQATKLEDSAVYFCASSQLGRDTQYFGPGTRLTVL.

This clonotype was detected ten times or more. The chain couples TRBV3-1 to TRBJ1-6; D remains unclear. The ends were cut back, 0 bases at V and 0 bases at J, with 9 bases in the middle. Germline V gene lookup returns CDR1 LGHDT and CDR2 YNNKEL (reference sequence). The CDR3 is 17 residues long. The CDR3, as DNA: TGTGCCAGCAGCCAAGAGGCCGCGTTCTCCTATAATTCACCCCTCCACTTT. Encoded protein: CASSQEAAFSYNSPLHF. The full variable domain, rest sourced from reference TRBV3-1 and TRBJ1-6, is DTAVSQTPKYLVTQMGNDKSIKCEQNLGHDTMYWYKQDSKKFLKIMFSYNNKELIINETVPNRFSPKSPDKAHLNLHINSLELGDSAVYFCASSQEAAFSYNSPLHFGNGTRLTVT.

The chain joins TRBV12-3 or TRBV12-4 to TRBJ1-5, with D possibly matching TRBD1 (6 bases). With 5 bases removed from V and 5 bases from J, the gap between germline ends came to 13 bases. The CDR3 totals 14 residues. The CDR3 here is CASSLIGGHQPQHF. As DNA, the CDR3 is TGTGCCAGCAGTCTCATTGGGGGGCATCAGCCCCAGCATTTT.

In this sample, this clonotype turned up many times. This CDR3 is CASSWTLRGKLFF. CDR3 DNA sequence: TGTGCCAGCAGCTGGACACTTCGGGGAAAACTGTTTTTT. The V gene is TRBV7-9, the J gene TRBJ1-4; D might be TRBD1 (5 bases). This CDR3 contains 13 residues. V lost 4 bases to trimming and J lost 10 bases, with 13 bases between them. Germline V CDR1 and CDR2: SEHNR, FQNEAQ (reference sequence).

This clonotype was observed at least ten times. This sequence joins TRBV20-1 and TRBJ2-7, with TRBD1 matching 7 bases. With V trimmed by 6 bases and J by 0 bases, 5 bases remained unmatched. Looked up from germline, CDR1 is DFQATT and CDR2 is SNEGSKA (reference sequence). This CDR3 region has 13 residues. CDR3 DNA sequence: TGCAGTGCCACGGGACAGCTCTCCTACGAGCAGTACTTC. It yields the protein CSATGQLSYEQYF.

The CDR3 nucleotides read TGTGCCAGCAGCACGCGGGGGGGCCCAGATACGCAGTATTTT. It translates to CASSTRGGPDTQYF. The chain recombines TRBV6-5 with TRBJ2-3; 9 bases agree with TRBD2. The V gene end was trimmed by 6 bases and the J gene end by 4 bases; junction bases not matched to a gene: 5. Germline values: CDR1 MNHEY, CDR2 SVGAGI. The CDR3 is made up of 14 amino acids.

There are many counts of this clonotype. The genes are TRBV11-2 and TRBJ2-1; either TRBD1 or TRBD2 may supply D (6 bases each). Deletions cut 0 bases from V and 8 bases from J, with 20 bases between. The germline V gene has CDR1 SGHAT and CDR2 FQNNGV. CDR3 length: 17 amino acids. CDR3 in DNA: TGTGCCAGCAGCTTAGATATCCTAGGGGGGAGTAGTCATGAGCAGTTCTTC. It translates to CASSLDILGGSSHEQFF. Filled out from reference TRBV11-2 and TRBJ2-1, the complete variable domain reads EAGVAQSPRYKIIEKRQSVAFWCNPISGHATLYWYQQILGQGPKLLIQFQNNGVVDDSQLPKDRFSAERLKGVDSTLKIQPAKLEDSAVYLCASSLDILGGSSHEQFFGPGTRLTVL.

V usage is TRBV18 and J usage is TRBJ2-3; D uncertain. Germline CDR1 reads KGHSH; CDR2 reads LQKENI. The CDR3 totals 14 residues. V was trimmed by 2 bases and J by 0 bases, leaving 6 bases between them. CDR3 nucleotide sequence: TGTGCCAGCTCACCAGGGTTGAGCACAGATACGCAGTATTTT. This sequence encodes CASSPGLSTDTQYF.

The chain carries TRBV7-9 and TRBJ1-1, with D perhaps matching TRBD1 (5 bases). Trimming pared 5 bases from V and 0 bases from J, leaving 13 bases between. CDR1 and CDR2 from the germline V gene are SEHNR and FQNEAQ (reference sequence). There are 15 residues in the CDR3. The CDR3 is CASSPKSTVNTEAFF. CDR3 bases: TGTGCCAGCAGCCCAAAATCGACAGTGAACACTGAAGCTTTCTTT. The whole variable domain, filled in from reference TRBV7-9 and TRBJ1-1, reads DTGVSQNPRHKITKRGQNVTFRCDPISEHNRLYWYRQTLGQGPEFLTYFQNEAQLEKSRLLSDRFSAERPKGSFSTLEIQRTEQGDSAMYLCASSPKSTVNTEAFFGQGTRLTVV.

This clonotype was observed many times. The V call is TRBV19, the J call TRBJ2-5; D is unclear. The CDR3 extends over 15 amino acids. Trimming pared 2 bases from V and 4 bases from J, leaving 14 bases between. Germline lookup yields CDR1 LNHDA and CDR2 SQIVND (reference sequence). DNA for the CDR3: TGTGCCAGTAGTATATCGGAGCAGACGGGAGAGACCCAGTACTTC. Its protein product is CASSISEQTGETQYF.

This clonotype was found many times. The CDR3 DNA follows: TGTGCCATCAGTGAACAAGCGGGAGTGACAGATACGCAGTATTTT. Translating it yields CAISEQAGVTDTQYF. V and J are TRBV10-3 and TRBJ2-3; 8 nucleotides agree with TRBD2. Trimming at V came to 3 bases and at J to 3 bases, leaving 5 bases not matched to a gene. Germline assignment: CDR1 ENHRY and CDR2 SYGVKD. The CDR3 runs 15 residues.

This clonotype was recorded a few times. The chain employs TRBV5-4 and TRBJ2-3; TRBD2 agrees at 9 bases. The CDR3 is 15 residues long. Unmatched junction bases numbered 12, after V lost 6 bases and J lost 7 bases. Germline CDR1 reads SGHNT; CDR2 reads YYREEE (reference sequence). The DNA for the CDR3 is TGTGCCAGCACCAGATCGGCGGGAGGGCCCCATACGCAGTATTTT. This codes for CASTRSAGGPHTQYF.

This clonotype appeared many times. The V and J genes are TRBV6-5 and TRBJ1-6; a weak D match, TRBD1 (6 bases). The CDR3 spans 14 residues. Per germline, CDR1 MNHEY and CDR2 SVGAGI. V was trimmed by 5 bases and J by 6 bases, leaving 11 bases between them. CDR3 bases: TGTGCCAGCAGTCGGACAGAACTTAATTCACCCCTCCACTTT. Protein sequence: CASSRTELNSPLHF.

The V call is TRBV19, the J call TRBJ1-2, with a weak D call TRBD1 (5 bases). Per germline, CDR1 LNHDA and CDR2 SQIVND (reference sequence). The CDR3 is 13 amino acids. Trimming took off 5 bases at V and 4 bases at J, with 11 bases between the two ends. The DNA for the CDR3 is TGTGCCAGTAGTTGGGACGGCCGCTATGGCTACACCTTC. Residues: CASSWDGRYGYTF.

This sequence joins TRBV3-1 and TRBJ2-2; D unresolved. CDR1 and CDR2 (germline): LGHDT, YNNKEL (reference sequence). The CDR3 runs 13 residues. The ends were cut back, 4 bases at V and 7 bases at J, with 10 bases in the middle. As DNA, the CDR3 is TGTGCCAGCAGCCGGCACAATGTCGGGGAGCTGTTTTTT. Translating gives CASSRHNVGELFF.

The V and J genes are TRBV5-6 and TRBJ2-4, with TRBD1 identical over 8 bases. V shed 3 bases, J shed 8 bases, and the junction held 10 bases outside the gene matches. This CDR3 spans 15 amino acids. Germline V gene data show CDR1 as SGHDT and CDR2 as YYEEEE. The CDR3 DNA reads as TGTGCCAGCAGCTCAATCGGGCAGGGGGCAGACATTCAGTACTTC. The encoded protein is CASSSIGQGADIQYF.

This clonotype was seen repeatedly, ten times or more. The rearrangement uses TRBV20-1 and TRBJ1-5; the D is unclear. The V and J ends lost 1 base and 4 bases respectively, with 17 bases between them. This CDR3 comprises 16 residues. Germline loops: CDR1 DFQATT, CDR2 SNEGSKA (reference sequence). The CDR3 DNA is TGCAGTGCTAGAGCTAGGAGGATAGGTTCTAATCAGCCCCAGCATTTT. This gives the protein CSARARRIGSNQPQHF.